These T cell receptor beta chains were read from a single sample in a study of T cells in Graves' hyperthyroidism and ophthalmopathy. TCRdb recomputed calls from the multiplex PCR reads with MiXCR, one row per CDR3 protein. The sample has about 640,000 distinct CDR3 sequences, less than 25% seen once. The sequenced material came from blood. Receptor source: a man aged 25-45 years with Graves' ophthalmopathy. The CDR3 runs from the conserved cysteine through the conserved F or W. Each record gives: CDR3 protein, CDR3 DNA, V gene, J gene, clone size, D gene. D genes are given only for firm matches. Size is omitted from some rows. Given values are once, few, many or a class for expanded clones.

CASSALRGGYGYTF	TGTGCCAGCAGTGCCCTCAGGGGAGGCTATGGCTACACCTTC	TRBV28	TRBJ1-2	.	.
CSARALADSYNEQFF	TGCAGTGCTCGCGCTCTAGCGGACTCCTACAATGAGCAGTTCTTC	TRBV20-1	TRBJ2-1	few	TRBD2
CASSLVEGYYNEQFF	TGTGCCAGCAGCTTGGTTGAAGGATACTACAATGAGCAGTTCTTC	TRBV5-6	TRBJ2-1	.	.
CASRPGPNEAFF	TGTGCCAGCAGACCGGGGCCAAATGAAGCTTTCTTT	TRBV12-3/TRBV12-4	TRBJ1-1	few	.
CASSIHGQGNNSPLHF	TGTGCCAGCAGCATACACGGACAGGGTAACAATTCACCCCTCCACTTT	TRBV7-2	TRBJ1-6	.	TRBD1
CASSLGRMNYGYTF	TGTGCCAGCAGCTTAGGACGGATGAACTATGGCTACACCTTC	TRBV11-2	TRBJ1-2	many	.
CAWSVLPANEQYF	TGTGCCTGGAGTGTATTGCCAGCAAACGAGCAGTACTTC	TRBV30	TRBJ2-7	many	.
CASSQDGAGGLTDTQYF	TGTGCCAGCAGCCAAGATGGAGCGGGAGGGCTCACAGATACGCAGTATTTT	TRBV3-1	TRBJ2-3	.	TRBD2
CAVRAGSHYGYTF	TGTGCCGTTCGGGCAGGGAGCCACTATGGCTACACCTTC	TRBV28	TRBJ1-2	many	.
CASSSAHEQYF	TGTGCCAGCAGCTCAGCACACGAGCAGTACTTC	TRBV6-1	TRBJ2-7	many	.
CASSFSGRINQPQHF	TGTGCCAGCAGCTTCTCAGGGAGGATCAATCAGCCCCAGCATTTT	TRBV7-2	TRBJ1-5	few	.
CASSLTGGLEKLFF	TGTGCCAGCAGTCTCACAGGGGGCTTGGAAAAACTGTTTTTT	TRBV6-1	TRBJ1-4	few	TRBD1
CASSPRLPRQRNTGELFF	TGTGCCAGCTCACCACGGCTCCCTCGCCAGCGAAACACCGGGGAGCTGTTTTTT	TRBV18	TRBJ2-2	few	.
CASSGRGGPSYEQYF	TGTGCCAGTTCCGGTCGGGGCGGGCCATCCTACGAGCAGTACTTC	TRBV7-2	TRBJ2-7	few	.
CSVDAITRYNEQFF	TGCAGCGTTGATGCCATCACCAGATACAATGAGCAGTTCTTC	TRBV29-1	TRBJ2-1	few	.
CASSLRDRSNEQFF	TGTGCCAGCAGCCTACGGGACAGAAGCAATGAGCAGTTCTTC	TRBV7-3	TRBJ2-1	.	TRBD1
CASSPERRGGKENEQFF	TGTGCCAGCAGCCCCGAACGACGGGGGGGGAAGGAGAATGAGCAGTTCTTC	TRBV7-3	TRBJ2-1	.	TRBD2
CASSLRGFEDEQFF	TGTGCCAGCAGCTTACGGGGGTTTGAGGATGAGCAGTTCTTC	TRBV5-6	TRBJ2-1	few	.
CSARSTGVHEQFF	TGCAGTGCTAGATCCACAGGGGTACATGAGCAGTTCTTC	TRBV20-1	TRBJ2-1	few	TRBD1
CASSPHGATNTGELFF	TGTGCCAGCAGCCCCCACGGGGCAACGAACACCGGGGAGCTGTTTTTT	TRBV9	TRBJ2-2	.	.
CASSQTSSYPYNEQFF	TGTGCCAGCAGCCAGACTAGCAGCTACCCCTACAATGAGCAGTTCTTC	TRBV4-2	TRBJ2-1	once	TRBD2
CASIAPSAYEQYF	TGTGCCAGCATAGCCCCTAGCGCCTACGAGCAGTACTTC	TRBV5-5	TRBJ2-7	few	.
CASSEERVSTDTQYF	TGTGCCAGCAGTGAAGAGCGGGTCAGCACAGATACGCAGTATTTT	TRBV2	TRBJ2-3	.	.
CASSDQGLETQYF	TGTGCCAGCAGTGATCAGGGGCTGGAGACCCAGTACTTC	TRBV2	TRBJ2-5	many	.
CASSQDSGVTAFF	TGTGCCAGCAGCCAAGATTCCGGGGTAACAGCTTTCTTT	TRBV4-2	TRBJ1-1	few	.
CASSPSSTEQFF	TGTGCCAGCAGTCCCTCAAGCACCGAGCAGTTCTTC	TRBV12-3/TRBV12-4	TRBJ2-1	.	.
CASSVPGKNTGELFF	TGTGCCAGCAGCGTTCCGGGAAAGAACACCGGGGAGCTGTTTTTT	TRBV7-9	TRBJ2-2	few	.
CASGLNHSGYREQYF	TGTGCTAGTGGTTTGAATCACAGCGGGTATCGGGAGCAGTACTTC	TRBV12-5	TRBJ2-7	many	.
CAWSTGPDTQYF	TGTGCCTGGAGTACTGGGCCGGATACGCAGTATTTT	TRBV30	TRBJ2-3	.	.
CASSPPDRGITDTQYF	TGTGCCAGCAGTCCCCCCGACAGGGGGATAACAGATACGCAGTATTTT	TRBV28	TRBJ2-3	few	TRBD1
CASKTNRGLGTEAFF	TGTGCCAGCAAAACTAACAGGGGGCTCGGCACTGAAGCTTTCTTT	TRBV28	TRBJ1-1	many	TRBD1
CAWSVRTGGKLFF	TGTGCCTGGAGTGTACGTACAGGCGGAAAACTGTTTTTT	TRBV30	TRBJ1-4	few	.
CASSSQDRGYNEQFF	TGTGCCAGCAGCTCCCAGGACAGGGGTTACAATGAGCAGTTCTTC	TRBV11-1	TRBJ2-1	.	TRBD1
CASSQSPGTETSGRANEQFF	TGTGCCAGCAGCCAATCCCCCGGGACAGAGACTAGCGGGAGGGCCAATGAGCAGTTCTTC	TRBV4-2	TRBJ2-1	few	TRBD2
CASSFEGAPSYEQYF	TGTGCCAGCAGCTTCGAGGGAGCCCCCTCCTACGAGCAGTACTTC	TRBV7-6	TRBJ2-7	many	.
CASSLDHRGGNIQYF	TGTGCCAGCAGCTTAGATCACAGGGGAGGAAACATTCAGTACTTC	TRBV11-2	TRBJ2-4	.	.
CASRLRDMNTEAFF	TGTGCCAGCAGGCTCAGGGACATGAACACTGAAGCTTTCTTT	TRBV2	TRBJ1-1	few	.
CASSGRGAGEQFF	TGTGCCAGCAGCGGACGAGGAGCCGGTGAGCAGTTCTTC	TRBV7-2	TRBJ2-1	.	.
CATALLGQGWNNEQFF	TGTGCCACCGCGCTTTTGGGACAGGGGTGGAACAATGAGCAGTTCTTC	TRBV6-1	TRBJ2-1	.	TRBD1
CASSQDLGGNEQYF	TGCGCCAGCAGCCAAGATCTGGGGGGGAACGAGCAGTACTTC	TRBV4-1	TRBJ2-7	.	TRBD2
CSAYGPSSNTGELFF	TGCAGTGCTTACGGACCGTCCTCGAACACCGGGGAGCTGTTTTTT	TRBV20-1	TRBJ2-2	.	.
CASSPIQGATNEKLFF	TGCGCCAGCAGCCCAATCCAGGGCGCAACTAATGAAAAACTGTTTTTT	TRBV4-1	TRBJ1-4	.	.
CASSQAGVQLLNQPQHF	TGCGCCAGCAGCCAAGCAGGTGTTCAGCTACTCAATCAGCCCCAGCATTTT	TRBV4-1	TRBJ1-5	.	.
CASSWGGKYNEQFF	TGTGCCAGCAGTTGGGGGGGGAAATACAATGAGCAGTTCTTC	TRBV27	TRBJ2-1	.	TRBD2
CASSAEGLSGNTIYF	TGTGCCAGCAGTGCCGAGGGGCTCTCTGGAAACACCATATATTTT	TRBV6-1	TRBJ1-3	few	.
CASSPRETGELFF	TGTGCCAGCTCACCGAGGGAGACCGGGGAGCTGTTTTTT	TRBV18	TRBJ2-2	many	.
CASNQLPNQPQHF	TGTGCCAGCAACCAATTGCCGAATCAGCCCCAGCATTTT	TRBV12-3/TRBV12-4	TRBJ1-5	.	.
CASGQNTDTQYF	TGTGCCAGCGGTCAAAACACAGATACGCAGTATTTT	TRBV11-1	TRBJ2-3	.	.
CASSPGTSGSRNTQYF	TGTGCCAGCAGCCCCGGTACCAGCGGGAGCCGCAATACGCAGTATTTT	TRBV7-9	TRBJ2-3	many	TRBD2
CASSPTLTSRTEAFF	TGTGCCAGCAGTCCTACGCTGACCTCAAGGACTGAAGCTTTCTTT	TRBV12-3/TRBV12-4	TRBJ1-1	many	.
CASSLGLEWTDTQYF	TGTGCCAGCAGCTTAGGACTAGAATGGACAGATACGCAGTATTTT	TRBV7-9	TRBJ2-3	.	.
CARDWLAGSSYNEQFF	TGTGCCAGAGACTGGCTAGCGGGTAGCTCCTACAATGAGCAGTTCTTC	TRBV2	TRBJ2-1	few	TRBD2